This TCR beta chain was captured by sequencing in a study of T cells after yellow fever vaccination. This clonotype was observed a few times. Its matching antigen is unknown. A process of 5'RACE template switching, which added a universal primer site and UMIs, was used to make TCR cDNA. MiXCR, run by TCRdb on the 5' RACE reads, gives a single entry per CDR3 protein. Here the sample spans 610,000 or so distinct CDR3 sequences, more than 9% being singletons. Whole-study results and caveats: Researchers cautioned that FACS-sorted repertoires could harbor abundant clonotypes contaminating from the bulk population. The booster response re-showed most primary clones: more than 95% CD4, approximately 90% CD8.

The germline CDR1 and CDR2 sequences are MNHEY and SVGEGT. The CDR3 consists of 16 residues. The V and J ends lost 5 bases and 1 base respectively, with 14 bases between them. The input for sequencing was PBMCs, taken on the day of the yellow fever booster vaccination. The chain joins TRBV6-2 or TRBV6-3 to TRBJ2-2; D remains ambiguous. This clonotype originated in a man between 25 and 39 years old who received the YFV17D yellow fever vaccine. The CDR3 DNA reads TGTGCCAGCAGTCAACTTCGGCCAGAGAACACCGGGGAGCTGTTTTTT. It is translated as CASSQLRPENTGELFF.